This T cell receptor (beta chain) was sequenced in a study of cytomegalovirus exposure and HLA in healthy donors. Germline trimming cut 7 bases from V and 2 bases from J; bases unmatched to any gene: 3. CDR1 LNHDA and CDR2 SQIVND come from the germline V gene (reference sequence). CDR3 length: 14 residues. As to this clone: Its antigen is not known.

General study points: With later analysis, a missense DCLRE1C variant became linked to TCR beta V- and J-gene trimming. In vitro, three CMV-associated chains proved specific for CMV antigens. The availability of immune exposure information extended only to CMV serostatus.

60 Vbeta and 13 Jbeta primers were used in PCR. This table comes from immunoSEQ multiplex PCR, and its TCRdb copy is limited to in-frame clones, with some not included. The table has 90,000 or so clones, 77% seen once. The sequence was collected from a boy younger than 18 in good health and CMV-seronegative. This chain connects TRBV19 to TRBJ2-1; 9 bases align to TRBD2. The specimen sequenced was PBMCs. CDR3 DNA: TGTGCCAGTAACCTAGCGGGGACCTACAATGAGCAGTTCTTC. Amino acids: CASNLAGTYNEQFF.